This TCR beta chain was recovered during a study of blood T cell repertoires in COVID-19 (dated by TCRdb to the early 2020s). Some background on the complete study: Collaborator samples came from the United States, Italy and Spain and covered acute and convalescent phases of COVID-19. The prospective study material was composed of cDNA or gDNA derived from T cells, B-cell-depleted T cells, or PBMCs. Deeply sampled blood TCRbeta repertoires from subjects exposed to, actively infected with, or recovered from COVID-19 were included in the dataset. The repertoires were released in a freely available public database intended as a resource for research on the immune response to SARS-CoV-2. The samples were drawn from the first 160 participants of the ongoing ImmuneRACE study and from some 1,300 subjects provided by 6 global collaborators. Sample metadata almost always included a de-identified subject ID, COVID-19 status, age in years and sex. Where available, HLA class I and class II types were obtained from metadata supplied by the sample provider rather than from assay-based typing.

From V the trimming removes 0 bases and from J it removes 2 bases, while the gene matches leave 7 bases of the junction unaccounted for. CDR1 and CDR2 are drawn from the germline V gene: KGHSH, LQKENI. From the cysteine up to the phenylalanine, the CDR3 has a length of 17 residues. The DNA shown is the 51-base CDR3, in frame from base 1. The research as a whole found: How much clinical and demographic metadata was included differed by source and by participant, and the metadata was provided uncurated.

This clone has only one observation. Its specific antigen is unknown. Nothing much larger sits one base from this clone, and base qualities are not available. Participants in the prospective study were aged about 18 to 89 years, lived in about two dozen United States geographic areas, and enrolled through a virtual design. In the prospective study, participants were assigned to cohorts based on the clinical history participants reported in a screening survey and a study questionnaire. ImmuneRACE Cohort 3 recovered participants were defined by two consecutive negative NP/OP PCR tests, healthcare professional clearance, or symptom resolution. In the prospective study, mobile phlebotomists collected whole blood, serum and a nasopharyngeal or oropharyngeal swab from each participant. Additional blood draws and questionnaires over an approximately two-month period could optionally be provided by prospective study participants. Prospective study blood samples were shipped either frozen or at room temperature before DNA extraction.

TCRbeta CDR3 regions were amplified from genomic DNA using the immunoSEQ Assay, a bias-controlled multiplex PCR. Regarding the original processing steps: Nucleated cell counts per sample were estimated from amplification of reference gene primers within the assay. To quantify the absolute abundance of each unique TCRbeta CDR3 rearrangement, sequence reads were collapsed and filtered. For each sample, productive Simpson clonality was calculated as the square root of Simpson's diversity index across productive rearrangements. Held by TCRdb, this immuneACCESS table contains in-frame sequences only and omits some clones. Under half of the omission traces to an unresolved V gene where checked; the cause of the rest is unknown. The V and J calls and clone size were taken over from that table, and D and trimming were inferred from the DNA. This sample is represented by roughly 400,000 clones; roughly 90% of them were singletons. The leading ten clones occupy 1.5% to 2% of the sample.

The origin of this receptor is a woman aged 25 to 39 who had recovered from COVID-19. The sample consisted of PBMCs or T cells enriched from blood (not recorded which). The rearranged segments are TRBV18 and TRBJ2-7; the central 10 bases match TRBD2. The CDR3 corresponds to CASSPPTSGIKAYEQYF. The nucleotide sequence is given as TGTGCCAGCTCACCACCCACTAGCGGGATAAAGGCCTACGAGCAGTACTTC.